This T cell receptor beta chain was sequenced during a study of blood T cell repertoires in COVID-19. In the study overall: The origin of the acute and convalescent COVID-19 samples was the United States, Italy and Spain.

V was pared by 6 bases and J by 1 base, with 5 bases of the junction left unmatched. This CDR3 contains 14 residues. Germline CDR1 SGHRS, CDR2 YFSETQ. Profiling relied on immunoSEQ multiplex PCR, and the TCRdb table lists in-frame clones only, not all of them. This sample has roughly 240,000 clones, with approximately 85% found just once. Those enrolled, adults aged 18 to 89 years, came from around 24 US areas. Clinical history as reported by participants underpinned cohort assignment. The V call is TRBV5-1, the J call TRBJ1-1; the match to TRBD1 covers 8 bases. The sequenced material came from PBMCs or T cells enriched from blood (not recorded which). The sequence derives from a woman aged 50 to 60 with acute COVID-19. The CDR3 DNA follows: TGCGCCAGCACTCGGGACAGGCAGAACACTGAAGCTTTCTTT. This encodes CASTRDRQNTEAFF.